These 25 T cell receptor beta chains were all obtained from the same sample, sequenced in a study of shared clonotypes between healthy human individuals. Method: immunoSEQ multiplex PCR; TCRdb's copy keeps in-frame clones and lacks some. The data show about 490,000 clones, with 70% to 80% seen just once and approximately 12% held by the top ten. Source material: PBMCs. The receptors stem from a woman aged 40 to 50 in good health. Some clones in this sample may be carry-over from other donors' samples.

V gene TRBV15 combines with J gene TRBJ2-3; the D gene is possibly TRBD2 (5 bases). CDR1 and CDR2 from the germline V gene are LNHNV and YYDKDF (reference sequence). This CDR3 is built from 11 residues. The V end lost 4 bases, the J end lost 6 bases, and 5 bases lay between the germline ends. The CDR3 DNA is TGTGCCACCAGCATAGCGGATACGCAGTATTTT. As protein: CATSIADTQYF.

This clone was seen more than once but under ten times. CDR3 in amino acids: CASSLVGGTSTDTQYF. For the CDR3, the DNA is TGTGCCAGCAGCTTAGTAGGCGGGACTAGCACAGATACGCAGTATTTT. The gene calls are TRBV7-9 and TRBJ2-3, with a weak D call TRBD2 (6 bases). This CDR3 has 16 residues. Germline V gene sequence: CDR1 SEHNR, CDR2 FQNEAQ (reference sequence). Trimming stripped 1 base from V and 0 bases from J, with 11 bases between.

The J gene is TRBJ2-5, the V gene TRBV6-1; D gene ambiguous. The V gene lost 2 bases and the J gene lost 2 bases, with 0 bases spanning the gap. Per germline, CDR1 MNHNS and CDR2 SASEGT. This CDR3 contains 11 residues. DNA for the CDR3: TGTGCCAGCAGTGAACAAGAGACCCAGTACTTC. It specifies CASSEQETQYF.

The V call is TRBV19, the J call TRBJ2-4; TRBD1 aligns across 11 bases. V lost 1 base to trimming and J lost 5 bases; unmatched junction nucleotides: 13. This CDR3 comprises 19 residues. CDR1 is LNHDA and CDR2 is SQIVND in the germline V gene (reference sequence). The CDR3 nucleotides are TGTGCCAGTAGTATAGCCGGACAGGGGGCGGTTGGAAACGAAAACATTCAGTACTTC. Translation gives CASSIAGQGAVGNENIQYF.

Only one count was recorded for this clone. It may be a read error: a sequence one base away is much more abundant. The rearrangement links TRBV5-1 to TRBJ2-3; D possibly corresponds to TRBD1 (5 bases). From germline, CDR1 is SGHRS and CDR2 YFSETQ. The CDR3 runs to 14 residues. The ends were cut back, 7 bases at V and 2 bases at J, with 14 bases in the middle. For the CDR3, the DNA is TGCGCCAGCGGCTCCTTAGGGGTCACAGATACGCAGTATTTT. Residues: CASGSLGVTDTQYF. Full variable domain (remainder filled in from reference TRBV5-1 and TRBJ2-3): KAGVTQTPRYLIKTRGQQVTLSCSPISGHRSVSWYQQTPGQGLQFLFEYFSETQRNKGNFPGRFSGRQFSNSRSEMNVSTLELGDSALYLCASGSLGVTDTQYFGPGTRLTVL.

This chain uses TRBV28 with TRBJ2-1; 11 nucleotides align to TRBD2. After removal of 10 bases from V and 0 bases from J, the junction contained 5 bases not matched to a gene. CDR3 length: 15 residues. The germline V gene encodes CDR1 MDHEN and CDR2 SYDVKM. Here the CDR3 DNA reads TGTGCCATTTCAGGACTAGCGGGCTCCTACAATGAGCAGTTCTTC. It specifies CAISGLAGSYNEQFF.

V usage is TRBV14 and J usage is TRBJ1-1; no clear D gene. Trimming stripped 5 bases from V and 6 bases from J, with 10 bases between. Germline lookup yields CDR1 SGHDN and CDR2 FVKESK. This CDR3 is built from 12 residues. The CDR3 coding sequence is TGTGCCAGCAGCAAAAGGTTTGCTGAAGCTTTCTTT. Translating it yields CASSKRFAEAFF.

V is TRBV9 and J is TRBJ2-3; D possibly corresponds to TRBD2 (6 bases). The CDR3 is 16 residues long. The germline V and J ends were trimmed by 0 bases and 3 bases, with 14 bases remaining between them. The germline CDR1 and CDR2 sequences are SGDLS and YYNGEE. The CDR3 DNA follows: TGTGCCAGCAGCGTAGGGTTAGCGGAGACGACAGATACGCAGTATTTT. The encoded protein is CASSVGLAETTDTQYF.

The gene calls are TRBV2 and TRBJ1-1; 8 nucleotides line up with TRBD1. The length of the CDR3 is 14 residues. Unmatched junction bases numbered 8, after V lost 6 bases and J lost 5 bases. The germline CDR1 and CDR2 sequences are SNHLY and FYNNEI. This CDR3 is CASSGKTGVTEAFF. The CDR3 DNA is TGTGCCAGCAGCGGGAAGACAGGGGTGACTGAAGCTTTCTTT.

This clone has more than one count but fewer than ten. V is TRBV21-1 and J is TRBJ1-5; the table gives TRBD1 as D, unverified against the DNA. TRBV21-1 is deemed a pseudogene. The CDR3 sequence is 15 residues long. Written as DNA, the CDR3 is TGTGCCAGCAGCCGGACAGGGGGCTTGGATCAGCCCCAGCATTTT. Translating it yields CASSRTGGLDQPQHF.

The gene calls are TRBV25-1 and TRBJ2-3; 11 bases agree with TRBD2. This CDR3 is built from 18 residues. V lost 4 bases and J lost 5; bases outside the gene matches: 14. Germline-derived CDR1 and CDR2 are MGHDK and SYGVNS. This CDR3 reads CASSGIPELAGVLDTQYF. CDR3 nucleotides: TGTGCCAGCAGTGGGATCCCGGAACTAGCGGGAGTGTTAGATACGCAGTATTTT.

This chain joins TRBV6-1 and TRBJ2-7; D might be TRBD1 (5 bases). Between the trimmed V and J ends, which lost 5 bases and 3 bases, there was a span of 8 bases. The CDR3 is 12 residues long. Germline CDR1 and CDR2: MNHNS and SASEGT. In DNA, the CDR3 is TGTGCCAGCAGTTTTACAGGCTACGAGCAGTACTTC. Translation: CASSFTGYEQYF.

The chain combines TRBV5-1 with TRBJ1-2; 8 nucleotides match TRBD1. There are 14 residues in the CDR3. Losses at the gene ends were 5 bases for V and 6 bases for J; bases not matched to a gene: 9. CDR1 is SGHRS and CDR2 is YFSETQ in the germline V gene. CDR3 in amino acids: CASSQYGQGDGYTF. Written as DNA, the CDR3 is TGCGCCAGCAGTCAATATGGACAGGGAGATGGCTACACCTTC.

J is TRBJ2-2 and V is TRBV19; TRBD1 matches at 7 bases. The J segment lost 6 bases and the V segment lost 6 bases, leaving 7 bases of the junction unmatched. Per the germline V gene, CDR1 is LNHDA and CDR2 is SQIVND (reference sequence). This CDR3 contains 14 residues. The CDR3 region is CASRGVQGAGELFF. As DNA, the CDR3 is TGTGCCAGTAGGGGGGTTCAGGGGGCCGGGGAGCTGTTTTTT.

This sequence joins TRBV6-6 and TRBJ1-1, with 8 bases lining up with TRBD1. Germline loops: CDR1 MNHNY, CDR2 SVGAGI (reference sequence). The length of the CDR3 is 11 residues. The trim removed 8 bases at V and 4 bases at J, leaving 0 bases unmatched. CDR3 in DNA: TGTGCCAGCGACAGGGGCACTGAAGCTTTCTTT. Protein: CASDRGTEAFF.

The chain joins TRBV15 to TRBJ2-5, with TRBD1 matching over 8 bases. The germline V gene has CDR1 LNHNV and CDR2 YYDKDF (reference sequence). V shed 0 bases, J shed 5 bases, and the junction held 5 bases outside the gene matches. The CDR3 contains 15 residues. CDR3 sequence (DNA): TGTGCCACCAGCAGAGAATCCAACAGGGGGGAGACCCAGTACTTC. It specifies CATSRESNRGETQYF. Full variable domain (rest looked up from reference TRBV15 and TRBJ2-5): DAMVIQNPRYQVTQFGKPVTLSCSQTLNHNVMYWYQQKSSQAPKLLFHYYDKDFNNEADTPDNFQSRRPNTSFCFLDIRSPGLGDTAMYLCATSRESNRGETQYFGPGTRLLVL.

This clone was observed once. The rearrangement joins TRBV9 to TRBJ2-3, with D hard to call. Germline assignment: CDR1 SGDLS and CDR2 YYNGEE. Trimming removed 6 bases from V and 7 bases from J, with 15 bases in between. This CDR3 is 13 amino acids long. The CDR3 DNA sequence: TGTGCCAGCACCCCAGTGGCAGGTCATACGCAGTATTTT. The encoded protein is CASTPVAGHTQYF.

V usage is TRBV19 and J usage is TRBJ1-1; TRBD1 aligns across 7 bases. V gave up 3 bases and J gave up 1 base; unmatched junction bases: 5. Germline CDR1 LNHDA, CDR2 SQIVND (reference sequence). CDR3 length: 15 residues. The CDR3 DNA reads as TGTGCCAGTAGTATTGACAGGGCACCGAACACTGAAGCTTTCTTT. This translates into CASSIDRAPNTEAFF.

This chain connects TRBV7-2 to TRBJ2-2; D perhaps matches TRBD2 (7 bases). There are 16 residues in the CDR3. The V gene's germline CDR1 is SGHTA and CDR2 FQGNSA. Trimming removed 5 bases at V and 2 bases at J, with 15 bases between. CDR3 in DNA: TGTGCCAGCAGCCCCAGAGGGGGACTAAACACCGGGGAGCTGTTTTTT. Protein sequence: CASSPRGGLNTGELFF.

J is TRBJ2-1 and V is TRBV9, with D possibly TRBD2 on 5 matching bases. The germline V gene has CDR1 SGDLS and CDR2 YYNGEE. V was cut by 3 bases and J by 10 bases, with 14 bases left in between. The CDR3 length is 13 residues. Here the CDR3 DNA reads TGTGCCAGCAGCGGAATGGCGGGCAACGAGCAGTTCTTC. It translates to CASSGMAGNEQFF.

The chain recombines TRBV5-8 with TRBJ2-1; no firm D call. CDR1 is SGHTS and CDR2 is YDEGEE in the germline V gene. This CDR3 is built from 14 residues. The germline V and J ends were trimmed by 1 base and 7 bases, with 12 bases remaining between them. The CDR3 DNA sequence: TGTGCCAGCAGCTTGTTCGCCAGCACGAATGAGCAGTTCTTC. Translating gives CASSLFASTNEQFF.

J is TRBJ2-7 and V is TRBV19, with 8 bases lining up with TRBD1. The V and J ends lost 7 bases and 3 bases, in that order; junction bases with no gene match: 8. From germline, CDR1 is LNHDA and CDR2 SQIVND (reference sequence). This CDR3 spans 14 amino acids. CDR3 amino acids: CASTQTGAIYEQYF. The CDR3, as DNA: TGTGCCAGTACCCAGACAGGGGCTATCTACGAGCAGTACTTC.

To note about this clone: A much larger clone differs from this one at a single base, so this may be a read error. The sample has other DNA sequences that encode this CDR3 too. The V call is TRBV6-1, the J call TRBJ2-4; TRBD2 aligns across 9 bases. CDR1 MNHNS and CDR2 SASEGT come from the germline V gene. This CDR3 is built from 15 residues. CDR3 sequence: CASSEYAGGPNIQYF. The CDR3 region has the DNA TGTGCCAGCAGTGAATATGCGGGAGGGCCCAACATCCAGTACTTC.

This chain connects TRBV28 to TRBJ1-4; the D gene is possibly TRBD1 (6 bases). This CDR3 is 16 amino acids long. CDR1 MDHEN and CDR2 SYDVKM come from the germline V gene. V was pared by 4 bases and J by 5 bases, with 17 bases between. Here the CDR3 DNA reads TGTGCCAGCAGTTCACCCCGGGGGACAAGGAATGAAAAACTGTTTTTT. Protein: CASSSPRGTRNEKLFF. Combining the CDR3 with reference TRBV28 and TRBJ1-4 gives the whole variable domain DVKVTQSSRYLVKRTGEKVFLECVQDMDHENMFWYRQDPGLGLRLIYFSYDVKMKEKGDIPEGYSVSREKKERFSLILESASTNQTSMYLCASSSPRGTRNEKLFFGSGTQLSVL.

The chain couples TRBV27 to TRBJ1-2; D is ambiguous. Germline lookup yields CDR1 MNHEY and CDR2 SMNVEV (reference sequence). The CDR3 totals 15 residues. Trimming removed 6 bases from V and 4 bases from J, with 18 bases in between. The CDR3 loop is CASRFGYLDLYGYTF. In DNA, the CDR3 is TGTGCCAGCAGATTTGGTTACCTGGATCTCTATGGCTACACCTTC.